This entry lists 20 T cell receptor beta chains sequenced from one sample in a study of cytomegalovirus exposure and HLA in healthy donors. Primers included in the PCR were 60 Vbeta and 13 Jbeta primers. The assay was immunoSEQ multiplex PCR, and TCRdb's table has in-frame clones only and misses some. The sample records 150,000 or so clones, roughly 79% being singletons. The specimen was PBMCs. These receptors originate from a woman aged 40-49 years in good health and CMV-seropositive.

The V call is TRBV2, the J call TRBJ2-5; TRBD2 agrees at 14 bases. Germline CDR1 reads SNHLY; CDR2 reads FYNNEI. The V segment lost 8 bases and the J segment 9 bases; nucleotides outside the gene matches: 11. This CDR3 is built from 15 residues. CDR3 in DNA: TGTGCCAGCCAACTCGGGACTAGCGGGGGCTCGTCCCAGTACTTC. This sequence encodes CASQLGTSGGSSQYF.

DNA of the CDR3: TGCGCCAGCAGCCTAGAAGGGACAGCATTAGTAGATACGCAGTATTTT. Translating it yields CASSLEGTALVDTQYF. The V and J genes are TRBV5-1 and TRBJ2-3; the match to TRBD1 covers 7 bases. Germline V gives CDR1 SGHRS, CDR2 YFSETQ. This CDR3 contains 16 residues. With V trimmed by 4 bases and J by 5 bases, 13 bases remained unmatched. Complete variable domain (other parts from reference TRBV5-1 and TRBJ2-3): KAGVTQTPRYLIKTRGQQVTLSCSPISGHRSVSWYQQTPGQGLQFLFEYFSETQRNKGNFPGRFSGRQFSNSRSEMNVSTLELGDSALYLCASSLEGTALVDTQYFGPGTRLTVL.

This rearrangement joins TRBV6-1 to TRBJ2-5; D may be TRBD2 (6 bases). V lost 1 base and J 5 bases, leaving 11 bases between the germline ends. Germline V gene lookup returns CDR1 MNHNS and CDR2 SASEGT. This CDR3 contains 14 residues. This CDR3 reads CASSEEASAETQYF. The CDR3 DNA reads TGTGCCAGCAGTGAAGAGGCTAGCGCCGAGACCCAGTACTTC.

The rearrangement links TRBV5-1 to TRBJ2-1, with TRBD1 identical over 12 bases. The CDR3 has 16 amino acids. CDR1 is SGHRS and CDR2 is YFSETQ in the germline V gene. The J segment lost 9 bases and the V segment lost 1 base, leaving 8 bases of the junction unmatched. CDR3 loop: CASSLWPGQGAAEQFF. The CDR3 coding sequence is TGCGCCAGCAGCTTGTGGCCGGGACAGGGGGCCGCTGAGCAGTTCTTC. The full variable domain, rest sourced from reference TRBV5-1 and TRBJ2-1, is KAGVTQTPRYLIKTRGQQVTLSCSPISGHRSVSWYQQTPGQGLQFLFEYFSETQRNKGNFPGRFSGRQFSNSRSEMNVSTLELGDSALYLCASSLWPGQGAAEQFFGPGTRLTVL.

The sample holds one count of this clone. V usage is TRBV6-5 and J usage is TRBJ1-1; D unclear. This CDR3 spans 15 amino acids. V lost 6 bases, J lost 4 bases, and 18 bases lay in between. CDR1 MNHEY and CDR2 SVGAGI come from the germline V gene. As DNA, the CDR3 is TGTGCCAGCAGGTCCGGGTCGGGCGGAGGCACTGAAGCTTTCTTT. This translates into CASRSGSGGGTEAFF.

The chain couples TRBV7-9 to TRBJ1-5; 8 nucleotides agree with TRBD1. Germline V gene sequence: CDR1 SEHNR, CDR2 FQNEAQ (reference sequence). This CDR3 has 14 amino acids. Losses at the gene ends were 3 bases for V and 6 bases for J; bases not matched to a gene: 4. Written as DNA, the CDR3 is TGTGCCAGCAGCTTGGGACAGGCCGGTCAGCCCCAGCATTTT. This gives the protein CASSLGQAGQPQHF.

The chain combines TRBV21-1 with TRBJ1-1; the table gives TRBD1 as D, unverified against the DNA. TRBV21-1 is marked as a pseudogene. The CDR3 has 22 amino acids. CDR3 amino acids: CASSKWFRGDRGPRGENTEAFF. The CDR3 DNA is TGTGCCAGCAGCAAATGGTTTAGGGGAGACAGGGGACCTAGAGGGGAAAACACTGAAGCTTTCTTT.

The V call is TRBV7-6, the J call TRBJ2-5, with D hard to call. Germline V gene sequence: CDR1 SGHVS, CDR2 FNYEAQ. There are 11 residues in the CDR3. The V end lost 6 bases, the J end lost 4 bases, and 6 bases lay between the germline ends. The CDR3 spells CASSPLETQYF. The CDR3 nucleotides read TGTGCCAGCAGTCCCTTAGAGACCCAGTACTTC. The full variable domain, in which reference TRBV7-6 and TRBJ2-5 provide the parts outside the CDR3, is GAGVSQSPRYKVTKRGQDVALRCDPISGHVSLYWYRQALGQGPEFLTYFNYEAQQDKSGLPNDRFSAERPEGSISTLTIQRTEQRDSAMYRCASSPLETQYFGPGTRLLVL.

This clone has only one observation. This chain connects TRBV2 to TRBJ2-6, with D unresolved. The V end was cut by 8 bases, the J end by 4 bases, with 12 bases between. The CDR3 totals 14 residues. CDR1 is SNHLY, CDR2 FYNNEI, per germline. CDR3 DNA: TGTGCCAGCCGACGACTCGCCGGGGCCAACGTCCTGACTTTC. Its protein product is CASRRLAGANVLTF.

The CDR3 here is CASSRPDSNEQFF. The CDR3 nucleotides read TGTGCCAGCAGTCGACCGGACTCGAATGAGCAGTTCTTC. The chain links TRBV6-5 to TRBJ2-1; the D gene is possibly TRBD2 (5 bases). V lost 5 bases and J lost 7, with 12 bases in between. The CDR3 is made up of 13 amino acids. Per germline, CDR1 MNHEY and CDR2 SVGAGI.

This clone has a handful of counts. V gene TRBV25-1 combines with J gene TRBJ1-1; D uncertain. CDR3 length equals 14 residues. V lost 3 bases and J 7 bases, leaving 15 bases between the germline ends. The germline V gene encodes CDR1 MGHDK and CDR2 SYGVNS. This CDR3 reads CASSESSLSSEAFF. CDR3 coding DNA: TGTGCCAGCAGTGAGTCCTCCCTTAGCAGTGAAGCTTTCTTT. The full variable domain, rest sourced from reference TRBV25-1 and TRBJ1-1, is EADIYQTPRYLVIGTGKKITLECSQTMGHDKMYWYQQDPGMELHLIHYSYGVNSTEKGDLSSESTVSRIRTEHFPLTLESARPSHTSQYLCASSESSLSSEAFFGQGTRLTVV.

This rearrangement joins TRBV5-4 to TRBJ1-2; D is uncertain. Per germline, CDR1 SGHNT and CDR2 YYREEE (reference sequence). The V gene lost 3 bases and the J gene lost 7 bases, with 13 bases spanning the gap. This CDR3 has 13 amino acids. The CDR3 here is CASSSGILFGYTF. DNA for the CDR3: TGTGCCAGCAGCTCGGGGATTTTGTTTGGCTACACCTTC.

This chain uses TRBV7-9 with TRBJ2-7; 8 nucleotides match TRBD2. Germline values: CDR1 SEHNR, CDR2 FQNEAQ (reference sequence). The junction had 17 bases not matched to a gene; V was cut back by 10 bases and J by 3 bases. The CDR3 contains 16 residues. CDR3 in DNA: TGTGCCAACTTTACGGGGGGGATAGGGACTAACTACGAGCAGTACTTC. Protein: CANFTGGIGTNYEQYF. Combining the CDR3 with reference TRBV7-9 and TRBJ2-7 gives the whole variable domain DTGVSQNPRHKITKRGQNVTFRCDPISEHNRLYWYRQTLGQGPEFLTYFQNEAQLEKSRLLSDRFSAERPKGSFSTLEIQRTEQGDSAMYLCANFTGGIGTNYEQYFGPGTRLTVT.

This clone was counted between two and nine times. The chain joins TRBV7-2 to TRBJ2-1; TRBD2 matches at 9 bases. The V gene end was trimmed by 8 bases and the J gene end by 0 bases; junction bases not matched to a gene: 5. This CDR3 has 15 residues. Per the germline V gene, CDR1 is SGHTA and CDR2 is FQGNSA. CDR3 bases: TGTGCCAGCTCCAGCGGGGGGCTCTCCTACAATGAGCAGTTCTTC. This translates into CASSSGGLSYNEQFF.

J is TRBJ2-1 and V is TRBV7-9; maybe TRBD2 (6 bases). This CDR3 comprises 15 residues. V lost 6 bases, J lost 5 bases, and 17 bases lay in between. Germline CDR1 SEHNR, CDR2 FQNEAQ (reference sequence). The CDR3 reads CASSPPGLSNNEQFF. The DNA of the CDR3 is TGTGCCAGCAGTCCTCCGGGACTGAGTAACAATGAGCAGTTCTTC.

The V and J genes are TRBV28 and TRBJ1-1; the D is unclear. Germline assignment: CDR1 MDHEN and CDR2 SYDVKM. CDR3 length equals 15 residues. V was cut by 5 bases and J by 4 bases, with 17 bases left in between. CDR3 bases: TGTGCCAGCAGTATTGGAGGCAAGGTGAGCACTGAAGCTTTCTTT. Its translation is CASSIGGKVSTEAFF.

The chain couples TRBV9 to TRBJ2-7; 7 nucleotides agree with TRBD2. J was trimmed by 5 bases and V by 3 bases; bases with no gene match: 5. Germline CDR1 SGDLS, CDR2 YYNGEE. The CDR3 has 13 residues. Here the CDR3 reads CASSGGGFNEQYF. The CDR3 nucleotides are TGTGCCAGCAGCGGGGGGGGGTTTAACGAGCAGTACTTC.

The V gene is TRBV6-5, the J gene TRBJ2-7, with D possibly being TRBD2 (6 bases). The V end lost 7 bases, the J end lost 6 bases, and 22 bases lay between the germline ends. CDR1 and CDR2 from the germline V gene are MNHEY and SVGAGI. This CDR3 spans 15 amino acids. CDR3 protein: CASIKTSLSISEQYF. The CDR3 nucleotides are TGTGCCAGCATCAAAACTAGCCTAAGCATCTCCGAGCAGTACTTC.

V usage is TRBV2 and J usage is TRBJ1-2; D perhaps matches TRBD1 (5 bases). Deletions cut 3 bases from V and 8 bases from J, with 19 bases between. CDR3 length: 15 amino acids. Looked up from germline, CDR1 is SNHLY and CDR2 is FYNNEI. The CDR3 here is CASSDSGQGLEGYTF. CDR3 in DNA: TGTGCCAGCAGTGACTCAGGACAAGGGCTAGAGGGCTACACCTTC.

The rearrangement links TRBV7-2 to TRBJ2-7; 9 bases line up with TRBD2. Germline CDR1 reads SGHTA; CDR2 reads FQGNSA. Trimming removed 1 base from V and 7 bases from J; junction bases left unmatched: 11. The CDR3 covers 16 residues. The CDR3 loop reads CASSLERGGAREEQYF. CDR3 bases: TGTGCCAGCAGCTTAGAACGCGGGGGGGCCCGAGAAGAGCAGTACTTC.